Many counts were recorded for the clone carrying this T cell receptor beta chain. Trimming shortened V by 4 bases and J by 1 base, and 11 bases separated the two germline ends. From germline, CDR1 is SGDLS and CDR2 YYNGEE. The CDR3 sequence is 14 residues long. The entry originates in a study of identical twins. TCRdb analysed the 5' RACE reads with MiXCR anew, one entry per CDR3 protein. The sample lists roughly 570,000 distinct CDR3 sequences; approximately 10% were seen once. The same sample was also studied in work on yellow fever vaccine responses in identical twins.

The chain carries TRBV9 and TRBJ1-1; no clear D gene. The sequencing input was PBMCs. The sequence came from a woman under 30 in good health. In nucleotides, the CDR3 is TGTGCCAGCAGCCAATGGACCGAGAACACTGAAGCTTTCTTT. Protein product: CASSQWTENTEAFF.